These 2 T cell receptor beta chains were all obtained from the same sample, sequenced in a study of T-cell reconstitution after alpha-beta-depleted transplantation in children. It was with unique molecular identifiers that the TCRbeta library was prepared. One entry per CDR3 protein results from TCRdb running MiXCR on the PCR reads. The sample has 250,000 to 400,000 distinct CDR3 sequences; around 25% are singletons. The starting material was PBMCs, mostly from graft donor cells, obtained 180 days after TCRalphabeta/CD19-depleted stem cell transplant. All receptors come from a male patient younger than 18 who had a stem cell transplant for acute lymphoblastic leukemia, so the T cells may come from the graft donor.

This clonotype turned up a few times. This sequence joins TRBV19 and TRBJ2-2; TRBD2 matches 9 bases. V lost 7 bases to trimming and J lost 4 bases; unmatched junction nucleotides: 7. Germline V CDR1 and CDR2: LNHDA, SQIVND (reference sequence). This CDR3 comprises 15 residues. The CDR3 reads CASTDSGRGTGELFF. The CDR3 DNA reads TGTGCCAGTACCGATAGCGGGAGAGGCACCGGGGAGCTGTTTTTT.

This clonotype came up once. The chain has TRBV12-3 or TRBV12-4 and TRBJ1-3; D is ambiguous. The CDR3 extends over 15 amino acids. V gave up 3 bases and J gave up 0 bases, with 9 bases separating them. The CDR3 DNA sequence: TGTGCCAGCAGTTTGCGCAGGAACTCTGGAAACACCATATATTTT. Translating gives CASSLRRNSGNTIYF.